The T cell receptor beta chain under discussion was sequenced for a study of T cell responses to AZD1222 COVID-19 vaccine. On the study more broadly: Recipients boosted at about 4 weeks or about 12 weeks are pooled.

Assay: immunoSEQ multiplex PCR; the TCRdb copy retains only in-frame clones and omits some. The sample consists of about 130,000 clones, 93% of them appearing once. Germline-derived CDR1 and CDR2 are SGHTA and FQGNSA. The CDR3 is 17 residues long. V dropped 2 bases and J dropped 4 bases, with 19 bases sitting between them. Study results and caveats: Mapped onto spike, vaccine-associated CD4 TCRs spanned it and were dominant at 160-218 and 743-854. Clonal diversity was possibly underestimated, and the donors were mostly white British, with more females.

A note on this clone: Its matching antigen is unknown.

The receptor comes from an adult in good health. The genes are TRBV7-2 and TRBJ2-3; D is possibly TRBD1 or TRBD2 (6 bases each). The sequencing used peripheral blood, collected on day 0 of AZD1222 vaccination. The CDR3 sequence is CASSLTPRGQRADTQYF. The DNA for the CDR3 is TGTGCCAGCAGCTTAACCCCCCGGGGGCAAAGAGCAGATACGCAGTATTTT.